A selection of T cell receptor beta chains follows, all from one sample in a study of CD8+ T cells in alopecia areata. Assay: immunoSEQ multiplex PCR; the TCRdb copy retains only in-frame clones and omits some. Among 190,000 or so clones listed, around 60% were seen once. The sample in question was CD8+ T cells sorted from blood, obtained at week 24, from a patient treated with tofacitinib. The receptors stem from a human donor with alopecia areata. CDR3s include the opening cysteine and the closing phenylalanine or tryptophan. D genes are given only for firm matches. Clone size is given for some rows only: seen once, a few or many times, or a class if the clone is expanded.

D: -; size: -; V: TRBV27; J: TRBJ2-7; DNA: TGTGCCAGCAGCTTAGTGGGGGTGGGGCGCGAGCAGTACTTC; CDR3: CASSLVGVGREQYF
D: -; size: once; V: TRBV7-9; J: TRBJ1-2; DNA: TGTGCCAGCGAGCCAGAGAACTATGGCTACACCTTC; CDR3: CASEPENYGYTF
D: -; size: -; V: TRBV29-1; J: TRBJ2-1; DNA: TGCAGCGTAGACAGCCACAATGAGCAGTTCTTC; CDR3: CSVDSHNEQFF
D: TRBD1; size: once; V: TRBV29-1; J: TRBJ2-6; DNA: TGCAGCGCAATCTATCCGGGACAGACCCCAGCTGGGGCCAACGTCCTGACTTTC; CDR3: CSAIYPGQTPAGANVLTF
D: -; size: -; V: TRBV9; J: TRBJ2-1; DNA: TGTGCCAGCAGCGTAGGGGGGGTCAGGAATGAGCAGTTCTTC; CDR3: CASSVGGVRNEQFF
D: TRBD2; size: once; V: TRBV14; J: TRBJ2-7; DNA: TGTGCCAGCAGCCAAGATCCTGGGCCCCGGGGGGTCTACGAGCAGTACTTC; CDR3: CASSQDPGPRGVYEQYF
D: -; size: -; V: TRBV7-9; J: TRBJ2-1; DNA: TGTGCCAGCATGGCAGGAACTACCGACTACAATGAGCAGTTCTTC; CDR3: CASMAGTTDYNEQFF
D: -; size: -; V: TRBV29-1; J: TRBJ2-7; DNA: TGCAGCGGGGGCGACTACGAGCAGTACTTC; CDR3: CSGGDYEQYF
D: -; size: once; V: TRBV30; J: TRBJ1-1; DNA: TGTGCCTGGAAGGTCTTGAACACTGAAGCTTTCTTT; CDR3: CAWKVLNTEAFF
D: -; size: -; V: TRBV6-5; J: TRBJ1-2; DNA: TGTGCCAGCAGGCAGACAGCAGACTATGGCTACACCTTC; CDR3: CASRQTADYGYTF
D: TRBD1; size: few; V: TRBV30; J: TRBJ2-7; DNA: TGTGCCTGGGGACAGGTCTCCTACGAGCAGTACTTC; CDR3: CAWGQVSYEQYF
D: TRBD2; size: -; V: TRBV2; J: TRBJ2-5; DNA: TGTGCCAGCAGTACAATAGCGGGGGTACTCCAAGAGACCCAGTACTTC; CDR3: CASSTIAGVLQETQYF
D: TRBD2; size: -; V: TRBV7-9; J: TRBJ2-5; DNA: TGTGCCAGCAGCTCGACTAGCGGGGGCTATCAAGAGACCCAGTACTTC; CDR3: CASSSTSGGYQETQYF
D: -; size: -; V: TRBV27; J: TRBJ1-2; DNA: TGTGCCAGCAGTCGGTTACCGGGACGGACTTATGGCTACACCTTC; CDR3: CASSRLPGRTYGYTF
D: -; size: -; V: TRBV10-3; J: TRBJ1-2; DNA: TGTGCCATCAGTGAGGGCGCGCGGGCCCTTGGCTACACCTTC; CDR3: CAISEGARALGYTF
D: -; size: -; V: TRBV2; J: TRBJ2-7; DNA: TGTGCCAGCAGTCGTTGGGAGCAGTACTTC; CDR3: CASSRWEQYF
D: -; size: -; V: TRBV11-2; J: TRBJ2-1; DNA: TGTGCCACGACCTCACTACACAATGAGCAGTTCTTC; CDR3: CATTSLHNEQFF
D: -; size: -; V: TRBV5-1; J: TRBJ1-2; DNA: TGCGCCAGCAGCGAATATATGGATGGCTACACCTTC; CDR3: CASSEYMDGYTF
D: -; size: -; V: TRBV7-9; J: TRBJ2-1; DNA: TGTGCCAGCACCCTAGGTGACTCCTACAATGAGCAGTTCTTC; CDR3: CASTLGDSYNEQFF
D: -; size: -; V: TRBV4-2; J: TRBJ2-7; DNA: TGTGCCAGCAGCCAAGCTCCAGGGTTAGAGCAGTACTTC; CDR3: CASSQAPGLEQYF
D: -; size: -; V: TRBV29-1; J: TRBJ1-2; DNA: TGCAGCGGGTGGAGCGACTATGGCTACACCTTC; CDR3: CSGWSDYGYTF
D: -; size: -; V: TRBV15; J: TRBJ1-5; DNA: TGTGCCACCAGCAGAGTGTGGGGAAGTGATCAGCCCCAGCATTTT; CDR3: CATSRVWGSDQPQHF
D: TRBD1; size: -; V: TRBV5-5; J: TRBJ1-5; DNA: TGTGCCAGCAGCTTGGTGGAGTTTGGGACAGGGGAGAATCAGCCCCAGCATTTT; CDR3: CASSLVEFGTGENQPQHF
D: -; size: -; V: TRBV29-1; J: TRBJ1-5; DNA: TGCAGCGTTTTGGGCTACGGACAGTCCCAGCATTTT; CDR3: CSVLGYGQSQHF
D: TRBD1; size: -; V: TRBV5-1; J: TRBJ2-3; DNA: TGCGCCAGCAGCTTAAAGGGGGCTGATACGCAGTATTTT; CDR3: CASSLKGADTQYF
D: TRBD2; size: few; V: TRBV2; J: TRBJ2-1; DNA: TGTGCCAGCAAGGGGACTACTCAGTTCTTC; CDR3: CASKGTTQFF
D: TRBD2; size: -; V: TRBV14; J: TRBJ2-2; DNA: TGTGCCAGCAGCCAAGCTCCGGGGGGGCTCACCGGGGAGCTGTTTTTT; CDR3: CASSQAPGGLTGELFF
D: -; size: -; V: TRBV7-9; J: TRBJ1-2; DNA: TGTGCCAGCGGAGCCGGAGGCTACACCTTC; CDR3: CASGAGGYTF
D: TRBD1; size: once; V: TRBV9; J: TRBJ2-1; DNA: TGTGCCAGCAGCTCGAGGGCAGGGGGCTCCTACTACAATGAGCAGTTCTTC; CDR3: CASSSRAGGSYYNEQFF
D: TRBD1; size: few; V: TRBV7-9; J: TRBJ2-5; DNA: TGTGCCAGCAGCTCGACAGGGGGCCAAGAGACCCAGTACTTC; CDR3: CASSSTGGQETQYF
D: -; size: -; V: TRBV9; J: TRBJ2-3; DNA: TGTGCCAGCAGCACCTCGGTGGCAGATACGCAGTATTTT; CDR3: CASSTSVADTQYF
D: TRBD1; size: -; V: TRBV7-9; J: TRBJ1-1; DNA: TGTGCCAGCAGTCCCCCTAGGACAGGGGCGGACGCTTTCTTT; CDR3: CASSPPRTGADAFF
D: TRBD1; size: -; V: TRBV4-1; J: TRBJ1-1; DNA: TGCGCCAGCAGTCTGATTCAGGGGGCTGTCACTGAAGCTTTCTTT; CDR3: CASSLIQGAVTEAFF
D: TRBD1; size: -; V: TRBV29-1; J: TRBJ2-7; DNA: TGCAGCGCCTTACGCAAGACAGGGGGCTACGAGCAGTACTTC; CDR3: CSALRKTGGYEQYF
D: -; size: -; V: TRBV21-1; J: TRBJ1-6; DNA: TGTGCCAGCAGCAACTGGACAGGGAGGAATTCACCCCTCCACTTT; CDR3: CASSNWTGRNSPLHF
D: -; size: -; V: TRBV11-2; J: TRBJ2-5; DNA: TGTGCCAGCAGCTGGGAGGGGGGAACAGAGACCCAGTACTTC; CDR3: CASSWEGGTETQYF
D: -; size: once; V: TRBV29-1; J: TRBJ2-1; DNA: TGCAGCGTTGAAGATCTTCAGGGCCGAATCTACAATGAGCAGTTCTTC; CDR3: CSVEDLQGRIYNEQFF
D: -; size: -; V: TRBV4-1; J: TRBJ2-7; DNA: TGCGCCAGCAGCCAAGGAGCGGGCCGACAGGAGGGCGAGCAGTACTTC; CDR3: CASSQGAGRQEGEQYF
D: TRBD1; size: few; V: TRBV13; J: TRBJ2-3; DNA: TGTGCCAGCAGCCAACCGGACAGGGGGGCAGATACGCAGTATTTT; CDR3: CASSQPDRGADTQYF
D: -; size: -; V: TRBV5-4; J: TRBJ2-7; DNA: TGTGCCAGCAACCTAGGATACGAGCAGTACTTC; CDR3: CASNLGYEQYF
D: -; size: few; V: TRBV30; J: TRBJ1-1; DNA: TGTGCCTGGGACGACAGGTTGAACACTGAAGCTTTCTTT; CDR3: CAWDDRLNTEAFF